This TCR beta chain derives from a study of OX40 agonist ivuxolimab in advanced cancers. Study at large: People in dose escalation had one of these cancers: hepatocellular carcinoma, melanoma, renal cell or head and neck cancer.

Blood sampling was done at baseline, cycle 4 day 1, and cycle 7 day 1. TCRdb keeps only in-frame clones here, not all; method: immunoSEQ multiplex PCR. Of approximately 58,000 clones in the sample, roughly three quarters were seen once. With regard to this clone: The antigen remains unidentified.

Study-wide results and limits: Fewer expanded clones were found on average in CD4+ than in CD8+ T cells.

The material was CD4+ or CD8+ T cells sorted from blood, obtained in a trial of the OX40 agonist ivuxolimab. This sequence was found in an adult with an advanced solid tumor such as melanoma, head and neck, liver or kidney cancer.

CDR3 loop: CASRTGDGNYGYTF. In nucleotides, the CDR3 is TGTGCCAGTAGGACAGGGGACGGTAACTATGGCTACACCTTC. This sequence joins TRBV19 and TRBJ1-2; 8 bases agree with TRBD1. The V gene end was trimmed by 6 bases and the J gene end by 1 base; junction bases not matched to a gene: 4. The CDR3 runs 14 residues. Looked up from germline, CDR1 is LNHDA and CDR2 is SQIVND (reference sequence).